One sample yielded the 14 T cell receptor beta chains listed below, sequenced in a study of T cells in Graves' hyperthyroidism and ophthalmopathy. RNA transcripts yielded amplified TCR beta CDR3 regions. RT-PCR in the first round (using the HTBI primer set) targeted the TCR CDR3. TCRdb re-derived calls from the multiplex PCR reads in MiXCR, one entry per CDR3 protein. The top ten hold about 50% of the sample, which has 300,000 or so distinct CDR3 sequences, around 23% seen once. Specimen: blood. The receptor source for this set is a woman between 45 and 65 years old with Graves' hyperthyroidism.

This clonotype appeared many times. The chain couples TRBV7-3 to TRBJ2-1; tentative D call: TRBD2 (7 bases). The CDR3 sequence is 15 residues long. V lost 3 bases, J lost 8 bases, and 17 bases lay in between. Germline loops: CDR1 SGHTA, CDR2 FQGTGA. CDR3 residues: CASSFSGRGRDEQFF. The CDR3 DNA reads TGTGCCAGCAGCTTTTCTGGGCGGGGGCGGGATGAGCAGTTCTTC.

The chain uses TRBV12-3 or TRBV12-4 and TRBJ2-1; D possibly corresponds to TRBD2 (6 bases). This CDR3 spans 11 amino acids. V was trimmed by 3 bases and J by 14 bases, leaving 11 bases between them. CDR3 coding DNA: TGTGCCAGCAGTTTCGCGACTAGGGAGTTCTTC. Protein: CASSFATREFF.

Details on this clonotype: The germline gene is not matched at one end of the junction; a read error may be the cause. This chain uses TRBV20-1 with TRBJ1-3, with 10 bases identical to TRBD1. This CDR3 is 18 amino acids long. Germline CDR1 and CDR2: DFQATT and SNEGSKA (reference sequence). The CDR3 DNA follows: TGCAGAGCTAGGGACCGGGACAGGGGATTTTTCTCTGGAAACACCATATATTTT. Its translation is CRARDRDRGFFSGNTIYF.

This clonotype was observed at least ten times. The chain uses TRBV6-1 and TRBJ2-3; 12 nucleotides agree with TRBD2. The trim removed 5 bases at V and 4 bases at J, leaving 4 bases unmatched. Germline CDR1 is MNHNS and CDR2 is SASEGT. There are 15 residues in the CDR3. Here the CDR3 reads CASSSLAGGSDTQYF. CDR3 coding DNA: TGTGCCAGCAGTTCACTAGCGGGAGGTTCAGATACGCAGTATTTT.

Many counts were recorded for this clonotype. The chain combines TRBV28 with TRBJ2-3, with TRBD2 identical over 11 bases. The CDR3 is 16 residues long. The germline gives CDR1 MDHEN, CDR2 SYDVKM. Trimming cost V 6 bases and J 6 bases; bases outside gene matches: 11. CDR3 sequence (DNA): TGTGCCAGCAGGGAACTAGCGGGGGCACCAGTGGATACGCAGTATTTT. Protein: CASRELAGAPVDTQYF.

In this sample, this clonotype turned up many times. The CDR3 region has the DNA TGTGCCAGCAGCTTAGTGGCTGAAGCTTTCTTT. It codes for CASSLVAEAFF. This chain joins TRBV7-9 and TRBJ1-1, with unresolved D. V lost 1 base and J lost 6, with 3 bases in between. This CDR3 has 11 residues. Germline CDR1 is SEHNR and CDR2 is FQNEAQ (reference sequence).

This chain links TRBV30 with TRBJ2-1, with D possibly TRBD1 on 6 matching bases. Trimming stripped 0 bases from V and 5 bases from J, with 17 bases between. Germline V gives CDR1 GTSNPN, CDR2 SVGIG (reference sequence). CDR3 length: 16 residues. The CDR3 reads CAWSVLGAGGDNEQFF. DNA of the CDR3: TGTGCCTGGAGTGTATTGGGGGCGGGCGGAGACAATGAGCAGTTCTTC.

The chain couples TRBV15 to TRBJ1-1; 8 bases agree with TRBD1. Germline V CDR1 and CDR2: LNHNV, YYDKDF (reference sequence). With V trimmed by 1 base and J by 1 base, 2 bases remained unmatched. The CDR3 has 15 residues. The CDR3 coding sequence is TGTGCCACCAGCAGAGGTGGACAGGGGAACACTGAAGCTTTCTTT. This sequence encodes CATSRGGQGNTEAFF.

The CDR3 bases are TGTGCCAGCAGTGAAGGGGACCGGGGCAATGAGCAGTTCTTC. As protein: CASSEGDRGNEQFF. The rearrangement joins TRBV2 to TRBJ2-1; TRBD1 or TRBD2 may be the D gene (5 bases each). In germline, CDR1 is SNHLY, CDR2 FYNNEI. V gave up 1 base and J gave up 6 bases, with 10 bases separating them. The CDR3 runs 14 residues.

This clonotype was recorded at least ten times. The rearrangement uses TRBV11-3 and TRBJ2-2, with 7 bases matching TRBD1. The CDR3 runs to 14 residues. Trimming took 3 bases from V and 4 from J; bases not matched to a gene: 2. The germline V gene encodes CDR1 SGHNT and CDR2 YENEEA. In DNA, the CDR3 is TGTGCCAGCAGCTTCGACAGGGTCACCGGGGAGCTGTTTTTT. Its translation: CASSFDRVTGELFF.

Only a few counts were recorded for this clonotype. The CDR3 coding sequence is TGTGCCAGCAGCCTGGACAGGGACGAGCAGTACTTC. It is translated as CASSLDRDEQYF. This chain links TRBV5-6 with TRBJ2-7, with TRBD1 identical over 8 bases. The V gene's germline CDR1 is SGHDT and CDR2 YYEEEE. The junction had 2 bases not matched to a gene; V was cut back by 4 bases and J by 5 bases. The CDR3 extends over 12 amino acids.

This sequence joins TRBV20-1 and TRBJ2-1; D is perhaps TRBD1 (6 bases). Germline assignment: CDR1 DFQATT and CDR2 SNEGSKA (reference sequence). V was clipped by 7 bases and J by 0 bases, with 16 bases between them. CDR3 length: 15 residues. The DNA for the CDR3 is TGCAGTGTTACGGACAGAAAGAGCTCCTACAATGAGCAGTTCTTC. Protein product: CSVTDRKSSYNEQFF.

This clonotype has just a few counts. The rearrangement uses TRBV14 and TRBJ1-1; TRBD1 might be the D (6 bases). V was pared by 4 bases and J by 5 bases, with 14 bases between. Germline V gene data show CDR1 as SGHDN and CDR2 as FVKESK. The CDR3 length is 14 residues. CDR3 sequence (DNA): TGTGCCAGCAGCCGCCTAGGGGGGGGGACTGAAGCTTTCTTT. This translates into CASSRLGGGTEAFF.

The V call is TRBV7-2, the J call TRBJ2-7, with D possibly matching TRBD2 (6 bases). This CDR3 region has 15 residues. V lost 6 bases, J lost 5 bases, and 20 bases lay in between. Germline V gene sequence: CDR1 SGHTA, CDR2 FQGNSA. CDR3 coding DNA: TGTGCCAGCAGTTCGAGCGGAGGAGGGCGCCACGAGCAGTACTTC. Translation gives CASSSSGGGRHEQYF.